One T cell receptor (beta chain) is described in this entry. This sample was included in a study of blood T cell repertoires in COVID-19. Measured with immunoSEQ multiplex PCR; TCRdb has only the in-frame clones, and not every one. The table shows 43,000 or so clones, with around 86% occurring only once. V lost 0 bases and J lost 1; bases outside the gene matches: 6. CDR3 length: 17 amino acids. Sequencing was done on a sample of peripheral blood. This chain links TRBV5-3 with TRBJ2-2; 7 positions match TRBD2. TRBV5-3 has ORF status, its function being uncertain. The clonotype was recovered from a man between 60 and 70 years old with active COVID-19. The CDR3 protein is CARSLGLSSGNTGELFF. In DNA form, the CDR3 reads TGTGCCAGAAGCTTGGGATTATCTAGCGGGAACACCGGGGAGCTGTTTTTT.